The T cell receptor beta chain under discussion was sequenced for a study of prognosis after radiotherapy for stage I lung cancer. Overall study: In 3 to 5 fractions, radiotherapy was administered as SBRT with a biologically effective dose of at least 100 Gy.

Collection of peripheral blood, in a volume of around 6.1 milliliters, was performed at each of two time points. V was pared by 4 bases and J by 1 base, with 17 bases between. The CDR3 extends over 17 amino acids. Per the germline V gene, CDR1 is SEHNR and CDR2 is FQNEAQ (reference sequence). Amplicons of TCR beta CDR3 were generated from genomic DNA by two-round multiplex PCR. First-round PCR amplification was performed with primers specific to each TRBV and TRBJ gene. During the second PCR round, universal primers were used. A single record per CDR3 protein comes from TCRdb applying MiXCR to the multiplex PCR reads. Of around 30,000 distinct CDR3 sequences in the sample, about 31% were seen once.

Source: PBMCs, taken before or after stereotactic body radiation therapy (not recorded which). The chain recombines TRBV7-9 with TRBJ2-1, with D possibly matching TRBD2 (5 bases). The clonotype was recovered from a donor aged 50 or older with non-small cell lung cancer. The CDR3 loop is CASSSTSGVSSYNEQFF. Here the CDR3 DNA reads TGTGCCAGCAGCTCGACCTCCGGGGTCTCTTCCTACAATGAGCAGTTCTTC. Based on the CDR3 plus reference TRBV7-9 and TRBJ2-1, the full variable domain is DTGVSQNPRHKITKRGQNVTFRCDPISEHNRLYWYRQTLGQGPEFLTYFQNEAQLEKSRLLSDRFSAERPKGSFSTLEIQRTEQGDSAMYLCASSSTSGVSSYNEQFFGPGTRLTVL.